The rows below give T cell receptor beta chains drawn from one sample of a study of vaccination and CD4 T cells after COVID-19. These receptors' antigens are unknown. A single record per CDR3 protein comes from TCRdb applying MiXCR to the PCR reads. The table includes more than 15,000 distinct CDR3 sequences, just under 45% detected once. Sequencing was performed on CD4+ T cells from blood, cultured in vitro. The receptors originated from a human donor who had recovered from COVID-19. Both conserved end residues are trimmed from each CDR3. Clone size is shown for a subset of rows, as once, few, many or a class of expanded clone.

abundance | j_gene | v_gene | CDR3aa
. | TRBJ2-7 | TRBV7-2 | ASSRNRGPYSYEQY
. | TRBJ2-5 | TRBV10-3 | AISGTGGGQETQY
. | TRBJ1-2 | TRBV6-1 | ASSLDGNYGYT
. | TRBJ2-2 | TRBV18 | ASSPAGGGTGELF
. | TRBJ2-1 | TRBV20-1 | SARDTSGGLVQF
few | TRBJ2-3 | TRBV7-2 | ASSPRQEGTQY
. | TRBJ1-5 | TRBV28 | ASNTNFGAGNQPQH
. | TRBJ1-1 | TRBV7-9 | ASSFVVNTEAF
once | TRBJ1-2 | TRBV4-1 | ASSQDGSPYGYT
few | TRBJ2-6 | TRBV28 | AIPGQGTSGANVLT
. | TRBJ1-5 | TRBV7-2 | ASSLGAGVDQPQH
. | TRBJ2-2 | TRBV19 | ASSIQGSGELF
few | TRBJ2-6 | TRBV18 | ASSPLDSSGANVLT
few | TRBJ2-1 | TRBV5-1 | ASSLVAGASYNEQF
. | TRBJ2-3 | TRBV20-1 | SAKGLAGGGDTQY
. | TRBJ2-7 | TRBV11-2 | ASSDKGPALTEQY
few | TRBJ1-2 | TRBV6-5 | ASSYRQDRYGYT
. | TRBJ2-7 | TRBV5-1 | ASSFMTSGAYEQY
few | TRBJ1-2 | TRBV2 | ASSQPNYGYT
few | TRBJ1-1 | TRBV19 | ASSTIRGTEAF
. | TRBJ2-3 | TRBV6-1 | ASRKSSGAGGTQY
. | TRBJ1-1 | TRBV6-1 | ASSSFRGTEAF
few | TRBJ1-6 | TRBV11-2 | ASSLGGTGNNSPLH
. | TRBJ2-2 | TRBV5-1 | ASSLTRANTGELF
. | TRBJ1-4 | TRBV30 | AWSAGTSNEKLF
few | TRBJ2-3 | TRBV6-1 | ATGTSGADTQY
. | TRBJ1-4 | TRBV10-1 | AITDSTNEKLF
once | TRBJ2-7 | TRBV20-1 | SASGAGGTSYEQY
. | TRBJ2-6 | TRBV5-1 | ASSWGSNSGANVLT
. | TRBJ2-7 | TRBV20-1 | SASRQVLNEQY
. | TRBJ1-2 | TRBV15 | ATFGWPWGYT